This TCR beta chain was recovered during a study of cytomegalovirus exposure and HLA in healthy donors. Study information: Tens of millions of unique TCRs from HLA-typed donors made up an early data release.

The germline CDR1 and CDR2 sequences are LNHDA and SQIVND (reference sequence). The germline V and J ends were trimmed by 5 bases and 7 bases, with 12 bases remaining between them. This CDR3 region has 13 residues. PCR primers comprised 60 Vbeta and 13 Jbeta primers. Some clones are missing from TCRdb's copy, which holds only in-frame ones; the method was immunoSEQ multiplex PCR. This repertoire includes 40,000 or so clones. Concerning this clone: Its specificity is unknown.

Study results and caveats: Certain indistinguishable V segments, among them TRBV6-2 and TRBV6-3, were excluded. Analysis performed later showed TCR beta chains linked to HLA being more clonally expanded than equally common others.

The clonotype was recovered from a man aged 30-40 years in good health and CMV-seronegative. Sequenced input: PBMCs. The V call is TRBV19, the J call TRBJ1-5; no definite D call. CDR3 region: CASSPVSGQPQHF. The CDR3 DNA is TGTGCCAGTAGTCCGGTAAGCGGGCAGCCCCAGCATTTT.